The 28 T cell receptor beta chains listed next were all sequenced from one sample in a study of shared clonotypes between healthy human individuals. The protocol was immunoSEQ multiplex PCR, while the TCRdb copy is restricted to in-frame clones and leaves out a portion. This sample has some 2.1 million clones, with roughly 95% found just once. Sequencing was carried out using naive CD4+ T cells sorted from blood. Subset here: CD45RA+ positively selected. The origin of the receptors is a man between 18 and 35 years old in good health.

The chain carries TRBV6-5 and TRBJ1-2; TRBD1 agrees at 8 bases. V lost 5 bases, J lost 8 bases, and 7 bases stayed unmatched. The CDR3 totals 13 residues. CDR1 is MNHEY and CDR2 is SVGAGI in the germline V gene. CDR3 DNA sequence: TGTGCCAGCAGTGAGGACAGGGCCCACGGCTACACCTTC. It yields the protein CASSEDRAHGYTF.

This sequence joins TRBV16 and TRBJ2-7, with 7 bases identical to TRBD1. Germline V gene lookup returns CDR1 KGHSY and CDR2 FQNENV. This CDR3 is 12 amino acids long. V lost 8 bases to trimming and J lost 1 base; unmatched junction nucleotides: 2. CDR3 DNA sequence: TGTGCCAGCGGGGACAGATCCTACGAGCAGTACTTC. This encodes CASGDRSYEQYF. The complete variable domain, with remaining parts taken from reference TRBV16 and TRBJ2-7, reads GEEVAQTPKHLVRGEGQKAKLYCAPIKGHSYVFWYQQVLKNEFKFLISFQNENVFDETGMPKERFSAKCLPNSPCSLEIQATKLEDSAVYFCASGDRSYEQYFGPGTRLTVT.

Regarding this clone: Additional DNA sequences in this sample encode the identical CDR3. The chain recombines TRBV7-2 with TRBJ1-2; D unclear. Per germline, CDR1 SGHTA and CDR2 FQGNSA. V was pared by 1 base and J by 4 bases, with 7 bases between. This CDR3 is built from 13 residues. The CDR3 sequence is CASSLGTAYGYTF. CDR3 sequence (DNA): TGTGCCAGCAGCTTAGGGACCGCCTATGGCTACACCTTC.

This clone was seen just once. The CDR3: CASSRNIYSGNTIYF. In DNA form, the CDR3 reads TGCGCCAGCAGTCGGAATATCTACTCTGGAAACACCATATATTTT. The chain couples TRBV10-2 to TRBJ1-3; D is undetermined. CDR1 and CDR2 (germline): WSHSY, SAAADI. V was shortened by 5 bases and J by 0 bases, with 11 bases between the two germline ends. This CDR3 has 15 amino acids.

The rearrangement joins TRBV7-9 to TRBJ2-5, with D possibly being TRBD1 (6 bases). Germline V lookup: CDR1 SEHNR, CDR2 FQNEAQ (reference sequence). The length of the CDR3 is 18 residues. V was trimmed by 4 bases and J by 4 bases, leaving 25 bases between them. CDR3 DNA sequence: TGTGCCAGCAGCTCCACGACAGGTTGGTCTCCAGATTCAGAGACCCAGTACTTC. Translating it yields CASSSTTGWSPDSETQYF.

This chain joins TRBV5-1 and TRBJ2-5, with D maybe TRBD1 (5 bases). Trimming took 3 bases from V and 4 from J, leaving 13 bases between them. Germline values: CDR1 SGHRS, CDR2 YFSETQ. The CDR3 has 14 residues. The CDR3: CASSSPRQGETQYF. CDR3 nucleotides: TGCGCCAGCAGCTCTCCACGCCAGGGAGAGACCCAGTACTTC.

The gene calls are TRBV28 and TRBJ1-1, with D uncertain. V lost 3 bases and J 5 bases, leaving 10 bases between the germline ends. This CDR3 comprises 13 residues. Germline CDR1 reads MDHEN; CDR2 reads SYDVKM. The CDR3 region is CASSFRGKTEAFF. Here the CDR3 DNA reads TGTGCCAGCAGTTTCCGGGGTAAGACTGAAGCTTTCTTT.

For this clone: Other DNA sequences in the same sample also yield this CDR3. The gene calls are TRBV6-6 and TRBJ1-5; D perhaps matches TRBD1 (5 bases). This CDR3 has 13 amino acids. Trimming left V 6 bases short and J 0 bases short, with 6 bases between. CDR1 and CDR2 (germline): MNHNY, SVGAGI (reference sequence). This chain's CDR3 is CASRQDSNQPQHF. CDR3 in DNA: TGTGCCAGCAGACAGGATAGCAATCAGCCCCAGCATTTT.

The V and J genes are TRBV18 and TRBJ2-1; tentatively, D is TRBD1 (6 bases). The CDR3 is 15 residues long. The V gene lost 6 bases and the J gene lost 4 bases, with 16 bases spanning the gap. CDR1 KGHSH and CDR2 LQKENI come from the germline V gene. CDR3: CASSFGQGMYNEQFF. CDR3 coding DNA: TGTGCCAGCTCGTTCGGGCAGGGGATGTACAATGAGCAGTTCTTC.

In DNA form, the CDR3 reads TGTGCCAGCAGTAGAGGAGGGGTCAGGGGCATTCAGTACTTC. It encodes CASSRGGVRGIQYF. The V and J genes are TRBV6-6 and TRBJ2-4, with D perhaps assigned TRBD1 or TRBD2 (6 bases each). Germline-derived CDR1 and CDR2 are MNHNY and SVGAGI (reference sequence). The germline V and J ends were trimmed by 5 bases and 9 bases, with 17 bases remaining between them. This CDR3 spans 14 amino acids.

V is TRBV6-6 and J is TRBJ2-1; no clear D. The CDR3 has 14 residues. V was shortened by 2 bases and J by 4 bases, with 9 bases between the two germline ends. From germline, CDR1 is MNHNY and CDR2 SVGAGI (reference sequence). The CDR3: CASSYGSTYNEQFF. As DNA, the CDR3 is TGTGCCAGCAGTTACGGGTCTACTTACAATGAGCAGTTCTTC.

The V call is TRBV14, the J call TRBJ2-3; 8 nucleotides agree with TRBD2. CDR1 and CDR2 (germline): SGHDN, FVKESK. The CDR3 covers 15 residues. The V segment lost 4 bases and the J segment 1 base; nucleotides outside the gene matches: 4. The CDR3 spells CASSPGLAGTDTQYF. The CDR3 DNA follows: TGTGCCAGCAGCCCTGGACTAGCAGGCACAGATACGCAGTATTTT.

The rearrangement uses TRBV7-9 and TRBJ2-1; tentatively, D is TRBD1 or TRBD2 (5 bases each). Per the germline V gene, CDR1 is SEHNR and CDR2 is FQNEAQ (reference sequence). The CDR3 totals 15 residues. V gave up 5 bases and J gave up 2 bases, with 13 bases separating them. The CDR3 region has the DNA TGTGCCAGCAGCCCCGGGACGGCCCCCTACAATGAGCAGTTCTTC. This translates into CASSPGTAPYNEQFF.

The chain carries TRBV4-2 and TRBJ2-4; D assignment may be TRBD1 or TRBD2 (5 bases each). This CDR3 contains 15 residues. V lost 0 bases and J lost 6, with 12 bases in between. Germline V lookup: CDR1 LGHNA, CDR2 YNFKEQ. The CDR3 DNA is TGTGCCAGCAGCCAAGAAGGGGACCGAAGAAACATTCAGTACTTC. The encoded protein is CASSQEGDRRNIQYF.

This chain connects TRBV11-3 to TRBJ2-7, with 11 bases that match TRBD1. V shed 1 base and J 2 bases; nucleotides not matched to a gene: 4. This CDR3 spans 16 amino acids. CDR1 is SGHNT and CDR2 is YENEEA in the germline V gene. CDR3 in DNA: TGTGCCAGCAGCTTAGGACCGGGACAGGGGGCCTACGAGCAGTACTTC. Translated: CASSLGPGQGAYEQYF.

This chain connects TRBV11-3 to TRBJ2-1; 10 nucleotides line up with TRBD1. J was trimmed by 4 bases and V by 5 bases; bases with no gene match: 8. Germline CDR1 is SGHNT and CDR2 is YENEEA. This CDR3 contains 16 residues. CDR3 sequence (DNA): TGTGCCAGCAGCAAGTCCGGGACAGGGGAATACAATGAGCAGTTCTTC. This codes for CASSKSGTGEYNEQFF.

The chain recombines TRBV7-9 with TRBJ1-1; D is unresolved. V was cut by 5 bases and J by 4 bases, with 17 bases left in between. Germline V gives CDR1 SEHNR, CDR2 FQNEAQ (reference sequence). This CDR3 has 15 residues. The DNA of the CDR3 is TGTGCCAGCAGCCGGGCCAAAACTAGTGGCACTGAAGCTTTCTTT. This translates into CASSRAKTSGTEAFF.

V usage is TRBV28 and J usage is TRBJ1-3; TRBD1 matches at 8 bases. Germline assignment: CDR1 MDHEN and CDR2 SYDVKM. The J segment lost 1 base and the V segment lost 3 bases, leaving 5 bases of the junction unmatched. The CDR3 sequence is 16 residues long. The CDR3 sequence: CASSLRDRPSGNTIYF. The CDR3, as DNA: TGTGCCAGCAGTTTGCGGGACAGGCCGTCTGGAAACACCATATATTTT. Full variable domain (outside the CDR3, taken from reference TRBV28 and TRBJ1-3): DVKVTQSSRYLVKRTGEKVFLECVQDMDHENMFWYRQDPGLGLRLIYFSYDVKMKEKGDIPEGYSVSREKKERFSLILESASTNQTSMYLCASSLRDRPSGNTIYFGEGSWLTVV.

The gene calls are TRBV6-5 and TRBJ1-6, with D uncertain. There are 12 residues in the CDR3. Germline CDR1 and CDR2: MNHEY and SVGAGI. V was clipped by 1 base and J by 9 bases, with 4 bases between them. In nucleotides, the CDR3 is TGTGCCAGCAGTTACTTCAGTTCACCCCTCCACTTT. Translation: CASSYFSSPLHF.

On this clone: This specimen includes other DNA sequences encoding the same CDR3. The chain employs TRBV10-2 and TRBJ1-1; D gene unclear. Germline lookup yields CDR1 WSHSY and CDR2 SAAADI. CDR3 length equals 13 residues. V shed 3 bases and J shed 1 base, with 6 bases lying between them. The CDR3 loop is CASSDRRNTEAFF. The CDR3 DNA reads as TGCGCCAGCAGTGATCGGAGGAACACTGAAGCTTTCTTT.

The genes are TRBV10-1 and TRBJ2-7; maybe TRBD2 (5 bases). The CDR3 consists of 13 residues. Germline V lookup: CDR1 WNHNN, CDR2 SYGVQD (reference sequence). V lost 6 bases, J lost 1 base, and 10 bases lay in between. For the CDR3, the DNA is TGCGCCAGCAGCGGACTGGGATCCTACGAGCAGTACTTC. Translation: CASSGLGSYEQYF.

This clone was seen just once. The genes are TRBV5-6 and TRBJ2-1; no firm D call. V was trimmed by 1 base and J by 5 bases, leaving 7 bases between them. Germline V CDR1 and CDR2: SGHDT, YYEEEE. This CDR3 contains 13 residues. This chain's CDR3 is CASSLSSNNEQFF. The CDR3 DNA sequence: TGTGCCAGCAGCTTGTCCAGTAACAATGAGCAGTTCTTC.

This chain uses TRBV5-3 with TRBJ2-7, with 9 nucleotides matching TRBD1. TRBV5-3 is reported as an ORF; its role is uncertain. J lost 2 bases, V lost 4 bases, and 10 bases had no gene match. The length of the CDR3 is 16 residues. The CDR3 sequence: CARSMYRDRETYEQYF. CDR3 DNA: TGTGCCAGAAGCATGTACCGGGACAGGGAAACCTACGAGCAGTACTTC.

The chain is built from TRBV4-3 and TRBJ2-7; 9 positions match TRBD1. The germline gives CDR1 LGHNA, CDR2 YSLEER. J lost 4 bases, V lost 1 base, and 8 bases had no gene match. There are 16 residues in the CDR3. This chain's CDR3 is CASSQAPGTGWYEQYF. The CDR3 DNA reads TGCGCCAGCAGCCAAGCCCCCGGGACAGGGTGGTACGAGCAGTACTTC.

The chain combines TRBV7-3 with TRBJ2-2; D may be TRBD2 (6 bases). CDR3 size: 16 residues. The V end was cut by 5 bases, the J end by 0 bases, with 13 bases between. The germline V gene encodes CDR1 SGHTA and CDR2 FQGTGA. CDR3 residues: CASSPEGSANTGELFF. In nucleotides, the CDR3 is TGTGCCAGCAGCCCGGAGGGGAGCGCGAACACCGGGGAGCTGTTTTTT.

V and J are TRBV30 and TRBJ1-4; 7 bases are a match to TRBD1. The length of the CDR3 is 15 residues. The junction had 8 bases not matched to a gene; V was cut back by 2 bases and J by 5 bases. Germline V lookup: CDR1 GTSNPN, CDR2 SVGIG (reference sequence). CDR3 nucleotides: TGTGCCTGGAGTAGACAGGGAGATGTCAATGAAAAACTGTTTTTT. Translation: CAWSRQGDVNEKLFF.

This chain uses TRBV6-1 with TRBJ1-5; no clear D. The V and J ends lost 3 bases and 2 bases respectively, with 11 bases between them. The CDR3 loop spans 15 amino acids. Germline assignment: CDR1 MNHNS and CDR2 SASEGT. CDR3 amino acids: CASSEIGKGNQPQHF. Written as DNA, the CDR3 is TGTGCCAGCAGTGAGATAGGGAAGGGCAATCAGCCCCAGCATTTT.

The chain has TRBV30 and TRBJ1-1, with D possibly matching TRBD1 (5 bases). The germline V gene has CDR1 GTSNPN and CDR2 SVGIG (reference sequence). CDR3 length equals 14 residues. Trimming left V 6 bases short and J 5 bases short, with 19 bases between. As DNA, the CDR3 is TGTGCCTGCAAGGGACGTGGGCCGGAGACTGAAGCTTTCTTT. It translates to CACKGRGPETEAFF.